What follows describes a single TCR beta chain. The target antigen is unknown. Clones were sequenced by immunoSEQ multiplex PCR, and TCRdb holds only the in-frame ones, with some missing. The sample contains 30,000 or so clones, around 70% of which appear only once. Antigen-specific CD4+ T cell clonotypes were called by their expansion after viral peptide-pool culture in ViraFEST. Between days 10 and 11 of culture, CD4+ T cells were separated out. Every participant took two doses of the BNT162b2 or mRNA-1273 vaccine. CDR3 length: 16 residues. CDR1 MNHEY and CDR2 SVGEGT come from the germline V gene. With 5 bases clipped from V and 7 bases from J, the junction kept 12 bases outside the gene matches. This sample is drawn from a study of vaccination effects on CD4 cells after COVID-19. Study-level results: There was only 1 of 255 vaccine-induced clones in healthy vaccinees that cross-reacted with common cold coronaviruses.

The TCR comes from a human donor who received a COVID-19 vaccine. The sequencing used CD4+ T cells from PBMCs cultured with HCoV-229E spike peptides, collected after COVID-19 vaccination. The gene calls are TRBV6-2 or TRBV6-3 and TRBJ2-1; TRBD2 agrees at 9 bases. CDR3 residues: CASSPTRAGGRNEQFF. The DNA of the CDR3 is TGTGCCAGCAGTCCGACCCGGGCGGGAGGGAGGAATGAGCAGTTCTTC.